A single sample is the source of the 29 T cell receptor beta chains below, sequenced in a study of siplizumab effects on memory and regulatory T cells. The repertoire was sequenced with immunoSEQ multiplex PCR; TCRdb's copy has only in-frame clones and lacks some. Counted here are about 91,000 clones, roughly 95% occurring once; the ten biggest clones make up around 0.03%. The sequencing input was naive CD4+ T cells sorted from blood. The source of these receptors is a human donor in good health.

CDR3 amino acids: CASSQLAAEQFF. The CDR3 DNA follows: TGTGCCAGCAGCCAACTAGCGGCTGAGCAGTTCTTC. J is TRBJ2-1 and V is TRBV7-2, with TRBD2 matching 8 bases. This CDR3 is built from 12 residues. The V gene's germline CDR1 is SGHTA and CDR2 FQGNSA. V gave up 5 bases and J gave up 9 bases; unmatched junction bases: 3.

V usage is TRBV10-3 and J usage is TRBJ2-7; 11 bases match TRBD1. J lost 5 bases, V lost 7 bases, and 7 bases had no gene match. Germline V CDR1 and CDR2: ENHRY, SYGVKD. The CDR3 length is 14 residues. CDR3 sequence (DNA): TGTGCCATCACCGGGACAGGGGGAACGAACGAGCAGTACTTC. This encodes CAITGTGGTNEQYF.

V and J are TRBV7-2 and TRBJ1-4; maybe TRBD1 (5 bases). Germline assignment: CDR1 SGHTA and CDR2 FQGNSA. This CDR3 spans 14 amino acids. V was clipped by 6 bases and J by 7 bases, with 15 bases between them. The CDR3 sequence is CASSMMWGSEKLFF. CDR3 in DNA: TGTGCCAGCAGTATGATGTGGGGGAGTGAAAAACTGTTTTTT.

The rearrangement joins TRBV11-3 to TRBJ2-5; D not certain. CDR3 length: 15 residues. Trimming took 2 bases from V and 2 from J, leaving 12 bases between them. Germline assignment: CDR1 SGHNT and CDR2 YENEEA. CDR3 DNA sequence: TGTGCCAGCAGCTTATCATGGGCCAGGCAAGAGACCCAGTACTTC. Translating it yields CASSLSWARQETQYF.

CDR3 in DNA: TGCGCCAGCAGCTTGGACGGATTCACAGATACGCAGTATTTT. Translated: CASSLDGFTDTQYF. The chain is built from TRBV5-1 and TRBJ2-3, with D unresolved. The germline V gene encodes CDR1 SGHRS and CDR2 YFSETQ. CDR3 size: 14 residues. V shed 0 bases and J shed 2 bases, with 7 bases lying between them.

Here the CDR3 reads CASSPPDSGLYGYTF. In DNA form, the CDR3 reads TGTGCCAGCTCACCACCGGATAGCGGCCTCTATGGCTACACCTTC. The chain recombines TRBV18 with TRBJ1-2; D is unresolved. This CDR3 comprises 15 residues. V gave up 0 bases and J gave up 4 bases, with 12 bases separating them. Germline values: CDR1 KGHSH, CDR2 LQKENI.

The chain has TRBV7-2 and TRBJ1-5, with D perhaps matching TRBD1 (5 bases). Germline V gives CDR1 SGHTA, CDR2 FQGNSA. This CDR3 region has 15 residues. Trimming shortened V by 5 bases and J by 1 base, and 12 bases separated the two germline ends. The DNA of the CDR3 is TGTGCCAGCAGCGCAAACCGGGACAGCAATCAGCCCCAGCATTTT. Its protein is CASSANRDSNQPQHF.

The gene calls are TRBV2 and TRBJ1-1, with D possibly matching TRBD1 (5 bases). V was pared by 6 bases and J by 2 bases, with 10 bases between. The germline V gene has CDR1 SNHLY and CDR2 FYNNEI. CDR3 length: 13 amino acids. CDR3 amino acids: CASRRTLNTEAFF. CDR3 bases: TGTGCCAGCAGGCGGACACTTAACACTGAAGCTTTCTTT.

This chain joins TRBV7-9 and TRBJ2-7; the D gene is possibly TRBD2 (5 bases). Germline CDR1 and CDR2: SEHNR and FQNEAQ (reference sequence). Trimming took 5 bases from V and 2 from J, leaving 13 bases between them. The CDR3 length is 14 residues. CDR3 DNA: TGTGCCAGCAGCGCACATACCGGGACCTACGAGCAGTACTTC. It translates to CASSAHTGTYEQYF.

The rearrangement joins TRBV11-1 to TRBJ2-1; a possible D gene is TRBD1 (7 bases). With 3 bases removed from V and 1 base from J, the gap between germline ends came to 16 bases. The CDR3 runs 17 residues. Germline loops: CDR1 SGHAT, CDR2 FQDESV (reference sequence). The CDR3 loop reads CASSLASGGLSYNEQFF. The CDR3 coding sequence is TGTGCCAGCAGCTTGGCGTCAGGGGGGTTATCCTACAATGAGCAGTTCTTC.

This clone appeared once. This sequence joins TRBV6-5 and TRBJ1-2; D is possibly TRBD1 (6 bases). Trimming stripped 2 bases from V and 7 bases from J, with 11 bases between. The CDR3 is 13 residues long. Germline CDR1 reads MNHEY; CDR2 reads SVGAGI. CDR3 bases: TGTGCCAGCAGTTACGGGGCAGGGGTTGGCTACACCTTC. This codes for CASSYGAGVGYTF.

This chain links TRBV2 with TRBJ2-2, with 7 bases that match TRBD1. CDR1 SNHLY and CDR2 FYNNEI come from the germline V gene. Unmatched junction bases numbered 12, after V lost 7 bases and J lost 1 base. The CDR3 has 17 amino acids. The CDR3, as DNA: TGTGCCAGCAAGTTGACAGGGCCAGGCATGAACACCGGGGAGCTGTTTTTT. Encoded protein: CASKLTGPGMNTGELFF.

CDR3 bases: TGCGCCAGCAGCTCGACATCGGGGGGCGGGGAGCTGTTTTTT. This encodes CASSSTSGGGELFF. The gene calls are TRBV5-1 and TRBJ2-2; 7 bases align to TRBD2. The CDR3 spans 14 residues. Trimming removed 3 bases from V and 7 bases from J; junction bases left unmatched: 6. The germline V gene encodes CDR1 SGHRS and CDR2 YFSETQ.

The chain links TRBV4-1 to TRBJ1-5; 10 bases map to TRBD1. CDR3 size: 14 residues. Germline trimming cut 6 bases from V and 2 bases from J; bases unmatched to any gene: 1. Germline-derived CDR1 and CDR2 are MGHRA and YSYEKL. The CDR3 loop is CASRGQGGNQPQHF. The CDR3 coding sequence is TGCGCCAGCAGAGGACAGGGGGGCAATCAGCCCCAGCATTTT.

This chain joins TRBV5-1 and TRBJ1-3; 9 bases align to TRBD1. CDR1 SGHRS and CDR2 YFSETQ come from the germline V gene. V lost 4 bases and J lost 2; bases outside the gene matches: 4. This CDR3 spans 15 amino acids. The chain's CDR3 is CASSVTGGTGNTIYF. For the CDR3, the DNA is TGCGCCAGCAGCGTGACAGGGGGAACTGGAAACACCATATATTTT.

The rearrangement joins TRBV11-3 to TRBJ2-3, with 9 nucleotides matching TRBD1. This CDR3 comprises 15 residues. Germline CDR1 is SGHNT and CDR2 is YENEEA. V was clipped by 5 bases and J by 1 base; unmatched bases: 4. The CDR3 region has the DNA TGTGCCAGCAGCCTTCGACAGGGGGGCACAGATACGCAGTATTTT. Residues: CASSLRQGGTDTQYF.

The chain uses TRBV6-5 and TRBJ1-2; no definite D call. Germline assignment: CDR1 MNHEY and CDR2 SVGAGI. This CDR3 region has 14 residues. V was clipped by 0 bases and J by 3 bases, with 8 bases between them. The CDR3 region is CASSYSGQDYGYTF. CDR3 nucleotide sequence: TGTGCCAGCAGTTACTCGGGTCAGGACTATGGCTACACCTTC.

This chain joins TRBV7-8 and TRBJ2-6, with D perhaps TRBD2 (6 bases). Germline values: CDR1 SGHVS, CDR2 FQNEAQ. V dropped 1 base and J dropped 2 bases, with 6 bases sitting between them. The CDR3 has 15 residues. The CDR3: CASSLGRAGANVLTF. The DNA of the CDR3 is TGTGCCAGCAGCTTAGGGAGGGCTGGGGCCAACGTCCTGACTTTC.

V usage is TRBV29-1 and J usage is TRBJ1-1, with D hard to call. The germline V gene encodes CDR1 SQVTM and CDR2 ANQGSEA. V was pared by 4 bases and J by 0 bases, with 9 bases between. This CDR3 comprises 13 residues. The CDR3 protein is CSVVWRVNTEAFF. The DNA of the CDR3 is TGCAGCGTTGTGTGGAGAGTGAACACTGAAGCTTTCTTT. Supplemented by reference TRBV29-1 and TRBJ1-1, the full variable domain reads SAVISQKPSRDICQRGTSLTIQCQVDSQVTMMFWYRQQPGQSLTLIATANQGSEATYESGFVIDKFPISRPNLTFSTLTVSNMSPEDSSIYLCSVVWRVNTEAFFGQGTRLTVV.

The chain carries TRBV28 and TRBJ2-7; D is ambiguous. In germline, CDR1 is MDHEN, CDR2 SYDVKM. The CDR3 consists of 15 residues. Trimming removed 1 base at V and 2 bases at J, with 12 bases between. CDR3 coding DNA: TGTGCCAGCAGTTTATCCAAGGGATTTACCTACGAGCAGTACTTC. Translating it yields CASSLSKGFTYEQYF.

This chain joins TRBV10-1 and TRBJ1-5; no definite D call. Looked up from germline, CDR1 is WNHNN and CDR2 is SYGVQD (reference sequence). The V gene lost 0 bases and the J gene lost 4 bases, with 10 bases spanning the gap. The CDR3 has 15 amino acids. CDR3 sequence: CASSESHDTNQPQHF. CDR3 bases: TGCGCCAGCAGTGAGTCCCATGACACGAATCAGCCCCAGCATTTT.

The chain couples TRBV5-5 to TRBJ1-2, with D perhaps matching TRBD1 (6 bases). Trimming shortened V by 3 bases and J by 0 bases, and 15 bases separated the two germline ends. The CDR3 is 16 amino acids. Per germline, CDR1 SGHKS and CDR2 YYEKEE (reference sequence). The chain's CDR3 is CASSSAPTGSNYGYTF. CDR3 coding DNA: TGTGCCAGCAGCTCCGCGCCCACAGGGTCTAACTATGGCTACACCTTC.

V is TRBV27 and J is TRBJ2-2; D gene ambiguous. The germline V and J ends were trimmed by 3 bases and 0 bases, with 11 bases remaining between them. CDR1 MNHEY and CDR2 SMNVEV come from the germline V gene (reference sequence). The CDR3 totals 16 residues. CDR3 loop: CASSFISSTNTGELFF. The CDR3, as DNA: TGTGCCAGCAGTTTCATCAGTTCTACGAACACCGGGGAGCTGTTTTTT.

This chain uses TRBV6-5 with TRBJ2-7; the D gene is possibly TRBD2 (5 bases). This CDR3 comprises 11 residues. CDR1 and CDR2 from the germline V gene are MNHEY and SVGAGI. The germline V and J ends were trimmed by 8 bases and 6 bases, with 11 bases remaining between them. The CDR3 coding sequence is TGTGCCAGCGGTCGGCGGGTCGAGCAGTACTTC. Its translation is CASGRRVEQYF.

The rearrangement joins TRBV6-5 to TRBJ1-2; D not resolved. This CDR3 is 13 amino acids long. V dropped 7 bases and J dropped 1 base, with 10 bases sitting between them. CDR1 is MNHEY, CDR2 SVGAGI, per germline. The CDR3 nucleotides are TGTGCCAGCACCTTTGTGGGTAACTATGGCTACACCTTC. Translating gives CASTFVGNYGYTF.

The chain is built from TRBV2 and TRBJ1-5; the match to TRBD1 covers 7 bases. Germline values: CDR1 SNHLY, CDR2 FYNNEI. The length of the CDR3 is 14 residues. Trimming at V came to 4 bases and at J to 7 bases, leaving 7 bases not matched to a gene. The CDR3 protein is CASSAQGVGQPQHF. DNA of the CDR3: TGTGCCAGCAGTGCCCAGGGGGTCGGGCAGCCCCAGCATTTT.

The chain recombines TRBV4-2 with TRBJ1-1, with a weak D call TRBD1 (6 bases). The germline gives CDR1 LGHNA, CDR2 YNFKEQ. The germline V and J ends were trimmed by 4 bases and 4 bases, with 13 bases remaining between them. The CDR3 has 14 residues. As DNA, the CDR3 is TGTGCCAGCAGCCCTACAGGGTTTAGCACTGAAGCTTTCTTT. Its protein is CASSPTGFSTEAFF.

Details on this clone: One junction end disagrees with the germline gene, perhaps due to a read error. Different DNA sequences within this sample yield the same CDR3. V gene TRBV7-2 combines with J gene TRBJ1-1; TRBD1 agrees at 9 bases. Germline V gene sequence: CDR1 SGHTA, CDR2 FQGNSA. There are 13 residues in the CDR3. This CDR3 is CASSGDRASEAFF. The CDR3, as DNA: TGCGCCAGCAGCGGGGACAGGGCTTCTGAAGCTTTCTTT.

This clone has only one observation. In DNA form, the CDR3 reads TGTGCCATCAGTCCGTCTGTCTTCTCCTACGAGCAGTACTTC. Its translation: CAISPSVFSYEQYF. The chain uses TRBV10-3 and TRBJ2-7; D not certain. Germline V gives CDR1 ENHRY, CDR2 SYGVKD. V lost 5 bases and J lost 0, with 11 bases in between. The CDR3 loop spans 14 amino acids.